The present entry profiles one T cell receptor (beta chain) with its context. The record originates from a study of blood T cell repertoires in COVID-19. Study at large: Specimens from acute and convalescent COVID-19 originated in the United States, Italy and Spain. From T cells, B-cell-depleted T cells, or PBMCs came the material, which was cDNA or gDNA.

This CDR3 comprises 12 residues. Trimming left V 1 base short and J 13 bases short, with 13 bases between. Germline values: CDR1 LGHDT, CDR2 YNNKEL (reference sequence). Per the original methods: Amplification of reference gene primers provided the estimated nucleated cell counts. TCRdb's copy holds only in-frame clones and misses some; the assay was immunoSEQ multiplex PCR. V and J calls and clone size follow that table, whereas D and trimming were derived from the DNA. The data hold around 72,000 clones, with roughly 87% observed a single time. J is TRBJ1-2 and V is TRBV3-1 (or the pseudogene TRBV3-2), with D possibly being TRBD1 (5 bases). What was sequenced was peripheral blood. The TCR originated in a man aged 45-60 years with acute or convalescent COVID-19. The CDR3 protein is CASSQGNRRSTF. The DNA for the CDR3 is TGTGCCAGCAGCCAAGGGAACAGGCGGTCCACCTTC.